The 29 T cell receptor beta chains given below trace back to one sample, sequenced in a study of T-cell reconstitution after alpha-beta-depleted transplantation in children. During its preparation, the TCRbeta library received unique molecular identifiers. TCRdb redid the calling of the PCR reads with MiXCR, one entry per CDR3 protein. The table records some 500,000 distinct CDR3 sequences, 30% to 35% of them present only once. The starting material was PBMCs from the stem cell graft donor, obtained from the stem cell graft. All receptors derive from a human donor who donated a stem cell graft to a child with aplastic anemia.

This clonotype was detected a few times. The rearrangement uses TRBV6-2 or TRBV6-3 and TRBJ1-2; 8 positions agree with TRBD1. The V gene end was trimmed by 6 bases and the J gene end by 7 bases; junction bases not matched to a gene: 13. The CDR3 length is 15 residues. Looked up from germline, CDR1 is MNHEY and CDR2 is SVGEGT. The chain's CDR3 is CASRRTGNWKSGYTF. The CDR3 coding sequence is TGTGCCAGCAGGAGGACAGGGAACTGGAAGTCTGGCTACACCTTC.

The chain has TRBV10-3 and TRBJ2-5, with D perhaps matching TRBD1 (6 bases). V lost 2 bases and J lost 7, with 11 bases in between. CDR3 length: 13 residues. Germline-derived CDR1 and CDR2 are ENHRY and SYGVKD. This CDR3 is CAISEGGVGTQYF. CDR3 coding DNA: TGTGCCATCAGTGAGGGGGGCGTGGGGACCCAGTACTTC.

This clonotype was detected only a few times. The genes are TRBV20-1 and TRBJ1-5, with D hard to call. This CDR3 spans 15 amino acids. Trimming shortened V by 4 bases and J by 5 bases, and 18 bases separated the two germline ends. Germline V gives CDR1 DFQATT, CDR2 SNEGSKA (reference sequence). The CDR3: CSATDGTVRDQPQHF. The CDR3, as DNA: TGCAGTGCTACCGACGGAACCGTGCGCGATCAGCCCCAGCATTTT.

This clonotype has just a few counts. The chain carries TRBV29-1 and TRBJ1-1; 7 positions agree with TRBD1. This CDR3 comprises 15 residues. The germline V gene encodes CDR1 SQVTM and CDR2 ANQGSEA. V trimming: 7 bases; J trimming: 4 bases; junction bases outside the gene matches: 15. The CDR3 loop is CSARRGQLSATEAFF. The CDR3 DNA reads TGCAGCGCCCGACGGGGACAGTTATCAGCCACTGAAGCTTTCTTT.

Only a few counts were recorded for this clonotype. The V call is TRBV5-1, the J call TRBJ2-2; possibly TRBD1 or TRBD2 for D (5 bases each). V lost 5 bases to trimming and J lost 6 bases, with 8 bases between them. Germline CDR1 is SGHRS and CDR2 is YFSETQ. The CDR3 is made up of 12 amino acids. The CDR3 loop reads CASSRGAGELFF. Written as DNA, the CDR3 is TGCGCCAGCAGTAGGGGAGCCGGGGAGCTGTTTTTT.

This chain connects TRBV24-1 to TRBJ2-6; 10 bases are a match to TRBD1. Trimming at V came to 3 bases and at J to 5 bases, leaving 3 bases not matched to a gene. CDR1 is KGHDR and CDR2 is SFDVKD in the germline V gene. CDR3 length equals 16 residues. CDR3 nucleotide sequence: TGTGCCACCAGTGATGGGGGACAGGGGAGGGCCAACGTCCTGACTTTC. This encodes CATSDGGQGRANVLTF.

This clonotype has just a few counts. The junction departs from the called germline gene at one end, perhaps through a read error. The V gene is TRBV11-2, the J gene TRBJ2-3, with D tentatively TRBD2 (5 bases). This CDR3 spans 12 amino acids. Germline CDR1 reads SGHAT; CDR2 reads FQNNGV. The CDR3 reads CASSLGDRRRGF. CDR3 bases: TGTGCCAGCAGCTTAGGCGACCGCCGGCGAGGGTTT. Full variable domain (outside the CDR3, taken from reference TRBV11-2 and TRBJ2-3): EAGVAQSPRYKIIEKRQSVAFWCNPISGHATLYWYQQILGQGPKLLIQFQNNGVVDDSQLPKDRFSAERLKGVDSTLKIQPAKLEDSAVYLCASSLGDRRRGFGPGTRLTVL.

This clonotype has more than one count but fewer than ten. The rearrangement links TRBV20-1 to TRBJ2-1, with D perhaps TRBD1 (6 bases). Trimming removed 6 bases at V and 0 bases at J, with 12 bases between. The CDR3 is made up of 14 amino acids. Germline loops: CDR1 DFQATT, CDR2 SNEGSKA (reference sequence). The CDR3 DNA reads TGCAGTGCGCGAGGCAGGGGCTCCTACAATGAGCAGTTCTTC. Its translation is CSARGRGSYNEQFF.

This chain uses TRBV4-2 with TRBJ2-2; 7 bases map to TRBD2. Trimming took 4 bases from V and 6 from J; bases not matched to a gene: 17. CDR3 size: 18 residues. The V gene's germline CDR1 is LGHNA and CDR2 YNFKEQ. As DNA, the CDR3 is TGTGCCAGCAGCCTTAATAGGGGTGGTGCGGGAGAGTCCGGGGAGCTGTTTTTT. Protein sequence: CASSLNRGGAGESGELFF.

This clonotype appeared a few times. The chain uses TRBV11-3 and TRBJ2-3; D unresolved. This CDR3 region has 15 residues. Germline V CDR1 and CDR2: SGHNT, YENEEA. V was trimmed by 5 bases and J by 0 bases, leaving 12 bases between them. The DNA for the CDR3 is TGTGCCAGCAGCGGGCGCACCCCTAGCACAGATACGCAGTATTTT. This encodes CASSGRTPSTDTQYF.

The chain carries TRBV9 and TRBJ2-7; TRBD2 might be the D (5 bases). The CDR3 has 16 amino acids. The V end was cut by 0 bases, the J end by 5 bases, with 18 bases between. CDR1 is SGDLS and CDR2 is YYNGEE in the germline V gene. As DNA, the CDR3 is TGTGCCAGCAGCGTAGGAGGAGGTTCCCCTTTAGACGAGCAGTACTTC. This codes for CASSVGGGSPLDEQYF.

This clonotype came up a few times. The gene calls are TRBV5-1 and TRBJ2-2; tentative D call: TRBD2 (6 bases). CDR1 and CDR2 from the germline V gene are SGHRS and YFSETQ. The length of the CDR3 is 15 residues. V was cut by 4 bases and J by 1 base, with 11 bases left in between. CDR3 nucleotide sequence: TGCGCCAGCAGCCCAGGGACTTGGAACACCGGGGAGCTGTTTTTT. Its translation: CASSPGTWNTGELFF. The entire variable domain, with the rest obtained from reference TRBV5-1 and TRBJ2-2, is as follows: KAGVTQTPRYLIKTRGQQVTLSCSPISGHRSVSWYQQTPGQGLQFLFEYFSETQRNKGNFPGRFSGRQFSNSRSEMNVSTLELGDSALYLCASSPGTWNTGELFFGEGSRLTVL.

The sample holds a few counts of this clonotype. The rearrangement joins TRBV20-1 to TRBJ2-7, with 10 bases matching TRBD1. Unmatched junction bases numbered 6, after V lost 3 bases and J lost 1 base. This CDR3 is built from 15 residues. Germline V gene lookup returns CDR1 DFQATT and CDR2 SNEGSKA (reference sequence). CDR3 residues: CSASTGTGESYEQYF. In DNA form, the CDR3 reads TGCAGTGCTAGCACTGGGACAGGGGAGTCCTACGAGCAGTACTTC.

This clonotype occurred a few times. This chain uses TRBV5-6 with TRBJ2-3, with D hard to call. Between the trimmed V and J ends, which lost 4 bases and 7 bases, there was a span of 19 bases. Germline CDR1 and CDR2: SGHDT and YYEEEE. There are 15 residues in the CDR3. Written as DNA, the CDR3 is TGTGCCAGCAGCCATGGATCCCTAGGGATTAATACGCAGTATTTT. Protein sequence: CASSHGSLGINTQYF.

This clonotype was seen a handful of times. The chain is built from TRBV30 and TRBJ2-1; 8 bases agree with TRBD2. Germline lookup yields CDR1 GTSNPN and CDR2 SVGIG (reference sequence). V trimming: 6 bases; J trimming: 2 bases; junction bases outside the gene matches: 6. The CDR3 is made up of 14 amino acids. CDR3 nucleotides: TGTGCCTGTTCCACTAGCGGAGCCTACAATGAGCAGTTCTTC. This codes for CACSTSGAYNEQFF.

Only a few counts were recorded for this clonotype. CDR3 in amino acids: CSASRAGLSYEQYF. CDR3 DNA: TGCAGTGCTAGTCGAGCGGGACTATCCTACGAGCAGTACTTC. The chain recombines TRBV20-1 with TRBJ2-7; 7 bases fit TRBD2. Germline V gene sequence: CDR1 DFQATT, CDR2 SNEGSKA (reference sequence). This CDR3 has 14 amino acids. V shed 3 bases, J shed 1 base, and the junction held 6 bases outside the gene matches.

The CDR3: CASSQPDRADGYTF. The CDR3 DNA sequence: TGTGCCAGCAGTCAACCGGACAGGGCGGATGGCTACACCTTC. J is TRBJ1-2 and V is TRBV12-3 or TRBV12-4, with 8 bases lining up with TRBD1. The V segment lost 5 bases and the J segment 6 bases; nucleotides outside the gene matches: 8. The CDR3 covers 14 residues.

A remark on this clonotype: A much larger clone lies one base from this, so it may be a read error. This chain links TRBV7-2 with TRBJ2-3; TRBD2 matches at 12 bases. Germline trimming cut 7 bases from V and 3 bases from J; bases unmatched to any gene: 5. Germline loops: CDR1 SGHTA, CDR2 FQGNSA. The CDR3 consists of 15 residues. CDR3 in amino acids: CASTLTSGRTDTQYF. The CDR3 nucleotides read TGTGCCAGCACCTTGACTAGCGGGAGAACAGATACGCAGTATTTT. Together with reference TRBV7-2 and TRBJ2-3, the CDR3 gives the full variable domain: GAGVSQSPSNKVTEKGKDVELRCDPISGHTALYWYRQSLGQGLEFLIYFQGNSAPDKSGLPSDRFSAERTGGSVSTLTIQRTQQEDSAVYLCASTLTSGRTDTQYFGPGTRLTVL.

The V call is TRBV20-1, the J call TRBJ2-3, with 8 bases matching TRBD2. The germline gives CDR1 DFQATT, CDR2 SNEGSKA (reference sequence). J lost 8 bases, V lost 7 bases, and 8 bases had no gene match. This CDR3 region has 12 residues. CDR3 DNA sequence: TGCAGTGAGGCACGGGAGGGCGGTACGCAGTATTTT. This translates into CSEAREGGTQYF.

The chain couples TRBV12-3 or TRBV12-4 to TRBJ1-1; TRBD1 agrees at 9 bases. The CDR3 runs 16 residues. Losses at the gene ends were 4 bases for V and 1 base for J; bases not matched to a gene: 7. The CDR3 is CASSWRTGVGNTEAFF. The CDR3 DNA follows: TGTGCCAGCAGTTGGCGGACAGGGGTAGGGAACACTGAAGCTTTCTTT.

This clonotype has more than one count but fewer than ten. The CDR3 nucleotides read TGTGCCAGCAGTTTATACTCGGGAACCCAACTTACTGAAGCTTTCTTT. Residues: CASSLYSGTQLTEAFF. J is TRBJ1-1 and V is TRBV27; no clear D gene. The V end lost 1 base, the J end lost 5 bases, and 17 bases lay between the germline ends. CDR3 length: 16 residues. The germline CDR1 and CDR2 sequences are MNHEY and SMNVEV (reference sequence).

This clonotype was seen only a few times. V and J are TRBV6-1 and TRBJ2-2; no firm D call. V was shortened by 7 bases and J by 0 bases, with 9 bases between the two germline ends. This CDR3 comprises 14 residues. In germline, CDR1 is MNHNS, CDR2 SASEGT. The CDR3 DNA is TGTGCCAGCAAACGTGACGCGAACACCGGGGAGCTGTTTTTT. Its protein is CASKRDANTGELFF.

This clonotype has just a few counts. The rearrangement links TRBV20-1 to TRBJ1-3; perhaps TRBD1 as D (6 bases). Germline CDR1 DFQATT, CDR2 SNEGSKA (reference sequence). The CDR3 is 15 amino acids. Trimming shortened V by 3 bases and J by 1 base, and 13 bases separated the two germline ends. Written as DNA, the CDR3 is TGCAGTGCTAGTCCCCAAGGGGGATCTGGAAACACCATATATTTT. The encoded protein is CSASPQGGSGNTIYF.

In this sample, this clonotype turned up a few times. V usage is TRBV6-5 and J usage is TRBJ2-7, with D hard to call. Trimming left V 8 bases short and J 4 bases short, with 12 bases between. Germline assignment: CDR1 MNHEY and CDR2 SVGAGI. The CDR3 runs 12 residues. The CDR3 nucleotides are TGTGCCAGCGGAAATGGGGTGTACGAGCAGTACTTC. Amino acids: CASGNGVYEQYF.

The rearrangement joins TRBV5-6 to TRBJ1-4; the match to TRBD1 covers 7 bases. Germline V gene data show CDR1 as SGHDT and CDR2 as YYEEEE. Trimming removed 3 bases from V and 8 bases from J; junction bases left unmatched: 10. CDR3 length: 15 amino acids. CDR3 in amino acids: CASSSLGTEKEKLFF. Written as DNA, the CDR3 is TGTGCCAGCAGCTCCCTCGGGACAGAAAAGGAAAAACTGTTTTTT.

V and J are TRBV12-5 and TRBJ1-2; 8 bases map to TRBD1. CDR3 length equals 15 residues. J gave up 14 bases and V 4 bases, and 18 bases lay outside the gene matches. Germline V lookup: CDR1 LGHNT, CDR2 FRNRAP. In DNA, the CDR3 is TGTGCTAGTGGTTCACCTCGATCAACGACAGGGGTCCATACCTTC. Translation gives CASGSPRSTTGVHTF.

The V call is TRBV12-3 or TRBV12-4, the J call TRBJ2-7; 12 bases line up with TRBD2. V was clipped by 5 bases and J by 2 bases; unmatched bases: 4. CDR3 length: 15 residues. DNA of the CDR3: TGTGCCAGCAGTCCACTAGCGGGAGGTGCCTACGAGCAGTACTTC. It codes for CASSPLAGGAYEQYF.

CDR3 sequence (DNA): TGCGCCAGCAGCCAGGATGCTCTGGTTGGGGAAAAACTGTTTTTT. Amino acids: CASSQDALVGEKLFF. The gene calls are TRBV4-3 and TRBJ1-4; D gene ambiguous. This CDR3 region has 15 residues. Germline V CDR1 and CDR2: LGHNA, YSLEER. V was trimmed by 3 bases and J by 8 bases, leaving 16 bases between them.

This clonotype turned up a few times. The chain links TRBV29-1 to TRBJ2-7; D call uncertain. Trimming stripped 4 bases from V and 3 bases from J, with 13 bases between. CDR1 is SQVTM and CDR2 is ANQGSEA in the germline V gene. The length of the CDR3 is 13 residues. In DNA form, the CDR3 reads TGCAGCGTTGCGGGCAGGTACCACTACGAGCAGTACTTC. Its translation is CSVAGRYHYEQYF.